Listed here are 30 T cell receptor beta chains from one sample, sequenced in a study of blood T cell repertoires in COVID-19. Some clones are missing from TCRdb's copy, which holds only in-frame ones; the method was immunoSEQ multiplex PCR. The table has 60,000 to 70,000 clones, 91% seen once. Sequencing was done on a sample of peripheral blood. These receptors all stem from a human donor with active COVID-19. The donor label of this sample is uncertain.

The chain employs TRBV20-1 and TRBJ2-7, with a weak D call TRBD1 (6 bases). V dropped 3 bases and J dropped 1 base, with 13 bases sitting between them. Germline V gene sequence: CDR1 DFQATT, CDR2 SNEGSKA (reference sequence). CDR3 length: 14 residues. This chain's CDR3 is CSASSGQISYEQYF. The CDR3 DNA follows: TGCAGTGCTAGTTCGGGACAAATATCCTACGAGCAGTACTTC.

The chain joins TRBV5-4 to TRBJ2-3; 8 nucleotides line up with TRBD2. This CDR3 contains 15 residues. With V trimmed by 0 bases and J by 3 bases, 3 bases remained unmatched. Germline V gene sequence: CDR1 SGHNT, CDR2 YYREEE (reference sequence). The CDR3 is CASSLGAGGTDTQYF. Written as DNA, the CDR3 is TGTGCCAGCAGCTTGGGGGCGGGAGGTACAGATACGCAGTATTTT.

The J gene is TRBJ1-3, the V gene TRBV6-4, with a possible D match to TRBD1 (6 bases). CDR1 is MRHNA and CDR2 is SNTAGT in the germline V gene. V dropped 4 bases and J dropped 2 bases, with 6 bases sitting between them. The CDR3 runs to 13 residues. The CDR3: CASSAGAGNTIYF. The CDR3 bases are TGTGCCAGCAGTGCAGGGGCTGGAAACACCATATATTTT.

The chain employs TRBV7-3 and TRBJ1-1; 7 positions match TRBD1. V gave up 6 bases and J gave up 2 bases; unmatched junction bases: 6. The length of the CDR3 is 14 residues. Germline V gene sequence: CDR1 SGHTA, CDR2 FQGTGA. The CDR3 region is CASRTGQPNTEAFF. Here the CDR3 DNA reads TGTGCCAGCAGGACGGGACAGCCAAACACTGAAGCTTTCTTT. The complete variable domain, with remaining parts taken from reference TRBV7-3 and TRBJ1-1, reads GAGVSQTPSNKVTEKGKYVELRCDPISGHTALYWYRQSLGQGPEFLIYFQGTGAADDSGLPNDRFFAVRPEGSVSTLKIQRTERGDSAVYLCASRTGQPNTEAFFGQGTRLTVV.

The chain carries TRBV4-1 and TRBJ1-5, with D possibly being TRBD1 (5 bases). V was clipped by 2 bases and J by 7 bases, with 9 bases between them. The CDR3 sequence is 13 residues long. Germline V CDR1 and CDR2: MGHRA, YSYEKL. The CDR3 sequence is CASSQWGVQPQHF. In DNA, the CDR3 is TGCGCCAGCAGCCAATGGGGGGTCCAGCCCCAGCATTTT.

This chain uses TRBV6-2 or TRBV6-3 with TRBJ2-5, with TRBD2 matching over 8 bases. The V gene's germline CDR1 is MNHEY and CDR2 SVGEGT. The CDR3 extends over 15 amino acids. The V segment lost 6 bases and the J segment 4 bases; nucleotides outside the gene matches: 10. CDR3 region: CASSRSREGRETQYF. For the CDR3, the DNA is TGTGCCAGCAGCCGGTCCCGGGAGGGCCGAGAGACCCAGTACTTC.

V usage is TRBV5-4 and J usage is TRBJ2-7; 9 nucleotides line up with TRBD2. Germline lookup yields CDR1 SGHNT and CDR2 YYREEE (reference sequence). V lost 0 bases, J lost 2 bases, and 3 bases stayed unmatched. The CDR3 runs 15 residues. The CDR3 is CASSLEVAGAYEQYF. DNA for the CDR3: TGTGCCAGCAGCTTGGAGGTAGCGGGAGCCTACGAGCAGTACTTC.

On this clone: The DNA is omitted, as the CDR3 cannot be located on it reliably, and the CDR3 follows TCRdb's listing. The CDR3 reads CSVEVFWQGGTEAFF. The rearrangement joins TRBV29-1 to TRBJ1-1. Both ends counted, the CDR3 spans 15 residues. Germline lookup yields CDR1 SQVTM and CDR2 ANQGSEA.

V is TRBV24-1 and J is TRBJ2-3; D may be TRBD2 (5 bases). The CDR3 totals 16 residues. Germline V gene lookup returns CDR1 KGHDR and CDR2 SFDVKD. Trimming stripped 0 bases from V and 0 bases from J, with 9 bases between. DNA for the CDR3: TGTGCCACCAGTGATTTGGGAAGCGGCAGCACAGATACGCAGTATTTT. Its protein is CATSDLGSGSTDTQYF.

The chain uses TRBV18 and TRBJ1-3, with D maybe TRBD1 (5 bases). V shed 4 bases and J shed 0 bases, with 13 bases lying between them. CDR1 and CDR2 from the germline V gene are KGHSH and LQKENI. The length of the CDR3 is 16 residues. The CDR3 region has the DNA TGTGCCAGCTCACTACAGACAGAAACCTCTGGAAACACCATATATTTT. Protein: CASSLQTETSGNTIYF. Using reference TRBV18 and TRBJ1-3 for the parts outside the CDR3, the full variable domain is NAGVMQNPRHLVRRRGQEARLRCSPMKGHSHVYWYRQLPEEGLKFMVYLQKENIIDESGMPKERFSAEFPKEGPSILRIQQVVRGDSAAYFCASSLQTETSGNTIYFGEGSWLTVV.

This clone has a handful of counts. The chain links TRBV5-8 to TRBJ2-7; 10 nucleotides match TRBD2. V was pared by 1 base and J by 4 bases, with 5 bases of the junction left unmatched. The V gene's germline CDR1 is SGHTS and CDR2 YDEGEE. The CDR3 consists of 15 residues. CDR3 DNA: TGTGCCAGCAGCTTGACTAGCGGGAAGGCTTACGAGCAGTACTTC. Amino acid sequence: CASSLTSGKAYEQYF.

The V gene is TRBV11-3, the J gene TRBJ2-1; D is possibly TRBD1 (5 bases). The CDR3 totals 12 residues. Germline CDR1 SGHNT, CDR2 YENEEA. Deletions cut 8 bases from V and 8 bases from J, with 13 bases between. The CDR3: CASARGGYEQFF. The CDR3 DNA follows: TGTGCCAGCGCAAGGGGTGGCTATGAGCAGTTCTTC. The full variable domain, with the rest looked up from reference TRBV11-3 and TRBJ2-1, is EAGVVQSPRYKIIEKKQPVAFWCNPISGHNTLYWYLQNLGQGPELLIRYENEEAVDDSQLPKDRFSAERLKGVDSTLKIQPAELGDSAVYLCASARGGYEQFFGPGTRLTVL.

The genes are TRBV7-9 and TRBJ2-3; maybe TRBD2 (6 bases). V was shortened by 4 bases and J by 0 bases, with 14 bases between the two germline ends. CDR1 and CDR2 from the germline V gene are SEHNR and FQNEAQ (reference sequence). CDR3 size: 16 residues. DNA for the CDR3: TGTGCCAGCAGCTCATCTAGCGCCTCTAGCACAGATACGCAGTATTTT. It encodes CASSSSSASSTDTQYF.

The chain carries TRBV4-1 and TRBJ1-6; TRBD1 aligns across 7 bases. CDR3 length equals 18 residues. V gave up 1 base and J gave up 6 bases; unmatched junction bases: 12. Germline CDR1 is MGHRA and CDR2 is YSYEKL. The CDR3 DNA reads TGCGCCAGCAGCCAAGCCGGGACAGTGGGGGCAGGTAATTCACCCCTCCACTTT. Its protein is CASSQAGTVGAGNSPLHF.

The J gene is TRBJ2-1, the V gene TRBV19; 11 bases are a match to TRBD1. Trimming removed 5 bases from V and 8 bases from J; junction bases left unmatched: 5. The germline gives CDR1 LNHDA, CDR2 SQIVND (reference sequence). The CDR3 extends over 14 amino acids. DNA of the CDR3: TGTGCCAGTAGTGGGACAGGGGGGATCGATGAGCAGTTCTTC. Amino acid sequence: CASSGTGGIDEQFF.

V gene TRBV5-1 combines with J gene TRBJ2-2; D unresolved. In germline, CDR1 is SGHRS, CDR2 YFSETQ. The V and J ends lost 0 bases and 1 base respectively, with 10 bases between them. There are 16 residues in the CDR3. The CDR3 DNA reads TGCGCCAGCAGCTTGGGACAAAGAGTGAACACCGGGGAGCTGTTTTTT. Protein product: CASSLGQRVNTGELFF.

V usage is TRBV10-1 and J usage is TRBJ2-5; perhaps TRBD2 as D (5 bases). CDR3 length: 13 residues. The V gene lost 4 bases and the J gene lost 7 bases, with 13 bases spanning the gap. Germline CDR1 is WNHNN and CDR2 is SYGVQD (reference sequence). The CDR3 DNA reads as TGCGCCAGCAGTGGGGAGTCCTGGGGGACCCAGTACTTC. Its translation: CASSGESWGTQYF.

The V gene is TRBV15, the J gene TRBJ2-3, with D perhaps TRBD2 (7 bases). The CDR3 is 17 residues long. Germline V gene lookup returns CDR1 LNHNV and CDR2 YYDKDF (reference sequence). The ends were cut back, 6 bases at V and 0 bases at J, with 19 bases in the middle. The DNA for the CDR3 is TGTGCCACCAGTCTAGAGAGGGGGGGCGGTAGCACAGATACGCAGTATTTT. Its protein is CATSLERGGGSTDTQYF.

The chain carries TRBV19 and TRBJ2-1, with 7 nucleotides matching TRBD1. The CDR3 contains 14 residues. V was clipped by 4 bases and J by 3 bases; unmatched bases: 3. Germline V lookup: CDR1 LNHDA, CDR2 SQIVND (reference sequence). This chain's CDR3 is CASSRGTDYNEQFF. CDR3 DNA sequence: TGTGCCAGTAGTAGAGGGACAGACTACAATGAGCAGTTCTTC.

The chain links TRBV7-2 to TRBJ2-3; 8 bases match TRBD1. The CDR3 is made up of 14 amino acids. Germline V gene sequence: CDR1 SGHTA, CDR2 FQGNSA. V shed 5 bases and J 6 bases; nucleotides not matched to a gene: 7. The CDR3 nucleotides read TGTGCCAGCAGCCAACGGGACAGGTGGGATACGCAGTATTTT. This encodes CASSQRDRWDTQYF. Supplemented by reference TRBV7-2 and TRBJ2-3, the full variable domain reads GAGVSQSPSNKVTEKGKDVELRCDPISGHTALYWYRQSLGQGLEFLIYFQGNSAPDKSGLPSDRFSAERTGGSVSTLTIQRTQQEDSAVYLCASSQRDRWDTQYFGPGTRLTVL.

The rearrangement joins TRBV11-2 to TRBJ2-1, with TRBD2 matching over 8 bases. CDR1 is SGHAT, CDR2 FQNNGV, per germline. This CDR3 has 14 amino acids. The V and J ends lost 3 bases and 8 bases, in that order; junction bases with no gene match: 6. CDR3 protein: CASSLSGSTDEQFF. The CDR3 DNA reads TGTGCCAGCAGCTTGAGCGGGAGTACGGATGAGCAGTTCTTC.

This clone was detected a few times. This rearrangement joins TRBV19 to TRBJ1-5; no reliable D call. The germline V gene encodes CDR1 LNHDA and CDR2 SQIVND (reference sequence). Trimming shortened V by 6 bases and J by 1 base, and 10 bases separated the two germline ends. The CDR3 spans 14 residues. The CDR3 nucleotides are TGTGCCAGTAGGAACATCCTGAGCAATCAGCCCCAGCATTTT. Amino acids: CASRNILSNQPQHF.

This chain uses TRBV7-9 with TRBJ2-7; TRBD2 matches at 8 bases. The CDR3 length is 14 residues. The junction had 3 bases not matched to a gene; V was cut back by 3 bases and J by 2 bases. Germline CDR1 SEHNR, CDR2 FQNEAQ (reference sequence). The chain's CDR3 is CASSLGSGTYEQYF. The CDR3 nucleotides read TGTGCCAGCAGCTTGGGTAGCGGGACCTACGAGCAGTACTTC.

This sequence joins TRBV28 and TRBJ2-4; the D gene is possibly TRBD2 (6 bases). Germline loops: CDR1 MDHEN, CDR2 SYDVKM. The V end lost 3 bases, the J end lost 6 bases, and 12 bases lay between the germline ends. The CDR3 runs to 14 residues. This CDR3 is CASSLMTSGNIQYF. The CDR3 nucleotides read TGTGCCAGCAGTTTGATGACTAGTGGAAACATTCAGTACTTC.

CDR3 in DNA: TGTGCCAGCAGCCACGCTCCGGGACAGGGTAACACCGGGGAGCTGTTTTTT. It specifies CASSHAPGQGNTGELFF. The chain employs TRBV14 and TRBJ2-2, with 9 bases matching TRBD1. Germline CDR1 is SGHDN and CDR2 is FVKESK. The CDR3 totals 17 residues. The V and J ends lost 3 bases and 2 bases, in that order; junction bases with no gene match: 7.

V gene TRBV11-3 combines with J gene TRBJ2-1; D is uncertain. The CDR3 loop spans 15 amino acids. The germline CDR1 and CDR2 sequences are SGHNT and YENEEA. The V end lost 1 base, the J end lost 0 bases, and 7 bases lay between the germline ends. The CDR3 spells CASSLGQSSYNEQFF. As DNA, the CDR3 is TGTGCCAGCAGCTTAGGGCAGTCCTCCTACAATGAGCAGTTCTTC.

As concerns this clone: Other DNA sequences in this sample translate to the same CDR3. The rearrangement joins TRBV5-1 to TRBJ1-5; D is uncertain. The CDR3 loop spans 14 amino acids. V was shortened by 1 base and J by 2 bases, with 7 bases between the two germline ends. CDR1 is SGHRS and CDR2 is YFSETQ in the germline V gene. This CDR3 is CASSLSGGNQPQHF. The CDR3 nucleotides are TGCGCCAGCAGCTTGTCAGGTGGCAATCAGCCCCAGCATTTT.

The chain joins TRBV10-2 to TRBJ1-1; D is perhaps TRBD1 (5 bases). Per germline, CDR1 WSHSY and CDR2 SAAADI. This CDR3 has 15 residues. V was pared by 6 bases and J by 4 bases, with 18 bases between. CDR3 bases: TGCGCCAGCAGGGGCGCCGAGGGGAGGGTCACTGAAGCTTTCTTT. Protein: CASRGAEGRVTEAFF.

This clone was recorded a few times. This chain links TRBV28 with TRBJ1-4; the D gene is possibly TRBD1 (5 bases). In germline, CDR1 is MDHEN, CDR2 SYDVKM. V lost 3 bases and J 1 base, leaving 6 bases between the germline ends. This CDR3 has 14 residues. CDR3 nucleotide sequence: TGTGCCAGCAGTTTGGGGGGAACTAATGAAAAACTGTTTTTT. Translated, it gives CASSLGGTNEKLFF.

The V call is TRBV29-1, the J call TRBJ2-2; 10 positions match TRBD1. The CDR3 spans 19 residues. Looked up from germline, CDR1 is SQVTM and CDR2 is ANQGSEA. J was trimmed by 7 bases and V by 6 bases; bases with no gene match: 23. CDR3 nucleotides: TGCAGCGTACGACCGGGACAGGGGCGCGGCGCCTTGATTGACGGGGAGCTGTTTTTT. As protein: CSVRPGQGRGALIDGELFF.